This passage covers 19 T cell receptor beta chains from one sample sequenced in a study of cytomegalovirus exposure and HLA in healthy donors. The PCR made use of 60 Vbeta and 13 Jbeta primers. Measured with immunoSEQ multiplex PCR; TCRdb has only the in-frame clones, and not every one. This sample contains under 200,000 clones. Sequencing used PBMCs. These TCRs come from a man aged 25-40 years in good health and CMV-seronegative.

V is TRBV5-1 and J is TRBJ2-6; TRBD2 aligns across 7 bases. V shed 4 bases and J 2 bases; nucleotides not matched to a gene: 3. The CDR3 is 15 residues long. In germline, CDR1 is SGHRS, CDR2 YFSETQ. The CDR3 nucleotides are TGCGCCAGCAGCCCCGCGGGGGCTGGGGCCAACGTCCTGACTTTC. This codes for CASSPAGAGANVLTF.

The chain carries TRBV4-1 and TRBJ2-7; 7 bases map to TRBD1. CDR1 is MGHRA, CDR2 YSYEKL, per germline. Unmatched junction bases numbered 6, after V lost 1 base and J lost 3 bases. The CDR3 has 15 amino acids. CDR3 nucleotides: TGCGCCAGCAGCCAAGCCGGGACAGCATTCTACGAGCAGTACTTC. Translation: CASSQAGTAFYEQYF.

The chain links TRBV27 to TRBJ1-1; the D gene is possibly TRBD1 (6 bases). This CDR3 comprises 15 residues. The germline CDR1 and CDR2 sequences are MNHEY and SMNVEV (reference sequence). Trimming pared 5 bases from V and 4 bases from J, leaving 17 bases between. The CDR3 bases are TGTGCCAGCAGTCGCCTGGCAGGGGTTAGCACTGAAGCTTTCTTT. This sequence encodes CASSRLAGVSTEAFF.

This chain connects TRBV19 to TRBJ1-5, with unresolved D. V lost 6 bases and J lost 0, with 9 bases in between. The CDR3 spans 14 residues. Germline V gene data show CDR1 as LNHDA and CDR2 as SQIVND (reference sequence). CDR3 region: CASRTEHSNQPQHF. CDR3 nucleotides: TGTGCCAGTAGAACAGAACATAGCAATCAGCCCCAGCATTTT.

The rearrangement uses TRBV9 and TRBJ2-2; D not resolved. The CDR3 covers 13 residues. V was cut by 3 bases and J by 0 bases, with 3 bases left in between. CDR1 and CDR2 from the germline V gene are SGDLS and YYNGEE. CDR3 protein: CASSGANTGELFF. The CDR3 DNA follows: TGTGCCAGCAGCGGAGCGAACACCGGGGAGCTGTTTTTT.

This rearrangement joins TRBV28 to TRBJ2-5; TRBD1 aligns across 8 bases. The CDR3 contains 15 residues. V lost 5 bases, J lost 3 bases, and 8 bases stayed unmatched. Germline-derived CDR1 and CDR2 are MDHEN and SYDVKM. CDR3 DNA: TGTGCCAGCAGTGACCCGGCAGGGGGCAAAGAGACCCAGTACTTC. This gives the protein CASSDPAGGKETQYF.

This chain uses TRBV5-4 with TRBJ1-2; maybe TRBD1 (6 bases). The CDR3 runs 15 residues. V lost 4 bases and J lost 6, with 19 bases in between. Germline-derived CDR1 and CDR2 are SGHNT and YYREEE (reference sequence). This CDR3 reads CASSPTSETGHGYTF. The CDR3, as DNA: TGTGCCAGCAGCCCAACCTCCGAGACAGGCCATGGCTACACCTTC.

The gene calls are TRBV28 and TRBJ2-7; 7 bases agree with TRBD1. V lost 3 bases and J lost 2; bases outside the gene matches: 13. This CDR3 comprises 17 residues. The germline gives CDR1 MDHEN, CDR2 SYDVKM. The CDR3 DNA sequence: TGTGCCAGCAGTTTGTCTACCCGGGACAGAGGCACCTACGAGCAGTACTTC. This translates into CASSLSTRDRGTYEQYF.

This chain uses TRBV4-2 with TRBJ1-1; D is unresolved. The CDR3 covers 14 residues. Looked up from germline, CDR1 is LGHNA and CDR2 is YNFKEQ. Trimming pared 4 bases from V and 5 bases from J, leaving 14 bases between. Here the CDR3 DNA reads TGTGCCAGCAGCCCTATCGGACGGGGTACTGAAGCTTTCTTT. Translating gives CASSPIGRGTEAFF.

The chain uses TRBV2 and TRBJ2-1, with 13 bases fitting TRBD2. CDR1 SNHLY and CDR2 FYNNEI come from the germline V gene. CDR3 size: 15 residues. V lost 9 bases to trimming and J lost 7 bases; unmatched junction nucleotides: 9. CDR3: CASQRGLAGWNEQFF. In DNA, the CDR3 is TGTGCCAGTCAGAGGGGACTAGCGGGATGGAATGAGCAGTTCTTC.

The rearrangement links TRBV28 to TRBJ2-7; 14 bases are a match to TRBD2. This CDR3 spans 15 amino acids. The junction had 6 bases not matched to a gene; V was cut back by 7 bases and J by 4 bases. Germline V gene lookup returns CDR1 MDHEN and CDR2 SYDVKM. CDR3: CASTLGLAGGYEQYF. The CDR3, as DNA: TGTGCCAGCACCCTAGGACTAGCGGGAGGATACGAGCAGTACTTC.

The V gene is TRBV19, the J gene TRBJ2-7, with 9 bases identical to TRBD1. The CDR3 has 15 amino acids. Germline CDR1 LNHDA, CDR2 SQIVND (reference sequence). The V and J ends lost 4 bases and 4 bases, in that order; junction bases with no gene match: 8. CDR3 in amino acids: CASSRAGTGLYEQYF. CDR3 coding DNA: TGTGCCAGTAGTAGAGCCGGGACAGGGTTATACGAGCAGTACTTC.

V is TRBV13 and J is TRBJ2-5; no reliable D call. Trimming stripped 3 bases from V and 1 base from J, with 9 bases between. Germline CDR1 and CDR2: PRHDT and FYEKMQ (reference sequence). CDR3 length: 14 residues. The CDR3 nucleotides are TGTGCCAGCAGCTTTGTTCGGAGCCAAGAGACCCAGTACTTC. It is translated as CASSFVRSQETQYF. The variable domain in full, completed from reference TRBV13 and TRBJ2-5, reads AAGVIQSPRHLIKEKRETATLKCYPIPRHDTVYWYQQGPGQDPQFLISFYEKMQSDKGSIPDRFSAQQFSDYHSELNMSSLELGDSALYFCASSFVRSQETQYFGPGTRLLVL.

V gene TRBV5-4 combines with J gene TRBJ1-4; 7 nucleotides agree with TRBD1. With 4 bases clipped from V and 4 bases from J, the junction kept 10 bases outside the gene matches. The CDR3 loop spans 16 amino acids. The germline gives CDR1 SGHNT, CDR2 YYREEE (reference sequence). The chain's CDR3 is CASSPRGPSLNEKLFF. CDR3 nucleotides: TGTGCCAGCAGCCCTAGGGGGCCCAGCCTTAATGAAAAACTGTTTTTT.

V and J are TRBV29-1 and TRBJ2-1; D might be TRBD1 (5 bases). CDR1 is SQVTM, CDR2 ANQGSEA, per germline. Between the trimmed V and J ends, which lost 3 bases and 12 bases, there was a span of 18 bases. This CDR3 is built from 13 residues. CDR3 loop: CSVDDRARTGQFF. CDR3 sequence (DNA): TGCAGCGTTGACGATAGGGCGAGAACAGGGCAGTTCTTC.

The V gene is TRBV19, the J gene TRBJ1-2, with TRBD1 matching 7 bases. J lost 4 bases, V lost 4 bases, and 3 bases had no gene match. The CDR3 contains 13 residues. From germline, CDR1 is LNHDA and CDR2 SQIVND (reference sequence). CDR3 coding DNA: TGTGCCAGTAGTAACAGGGGTAGCTATGGCTACACCTTC. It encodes CASSNRGSYGYTF. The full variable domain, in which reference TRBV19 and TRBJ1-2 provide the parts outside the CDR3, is DGGITQSPKYLFRKEGQNVTLSCEQNLNHDAMYWYRQDPGQGLRLIYYSQIVNDFQKGDIAEGYSVSREKKESFPLTVTSAQKNPTAFYLCASSNRGSYGYTFGSGTRLTVV.

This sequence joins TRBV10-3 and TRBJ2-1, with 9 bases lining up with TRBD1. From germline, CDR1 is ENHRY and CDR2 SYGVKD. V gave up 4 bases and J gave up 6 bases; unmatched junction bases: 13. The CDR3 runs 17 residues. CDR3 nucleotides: TGTGCCATCAGTGGATATACCGGGACAGGGAAAGGCAATGAGCAGTTCTTC. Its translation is CAISGYTGTGKGNEQFF.

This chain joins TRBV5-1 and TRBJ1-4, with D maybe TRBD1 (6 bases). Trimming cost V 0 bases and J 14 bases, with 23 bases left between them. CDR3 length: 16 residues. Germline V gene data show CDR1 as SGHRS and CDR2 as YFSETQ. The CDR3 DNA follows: TGCGCCAGCAGCTTGGAGTGGGGGCCTCCCGGATCTCGGCTGTTTTTT. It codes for CASSLEWGPPGSRLFF.

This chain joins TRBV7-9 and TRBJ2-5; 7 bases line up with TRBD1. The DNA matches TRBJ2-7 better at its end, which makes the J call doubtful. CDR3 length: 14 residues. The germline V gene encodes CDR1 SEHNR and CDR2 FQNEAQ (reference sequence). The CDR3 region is CASSPRDSSYEQYF. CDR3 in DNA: TGTGCCAGCAGCCCCCGGGACAGCTCCTACGAGCAGTACTTC.